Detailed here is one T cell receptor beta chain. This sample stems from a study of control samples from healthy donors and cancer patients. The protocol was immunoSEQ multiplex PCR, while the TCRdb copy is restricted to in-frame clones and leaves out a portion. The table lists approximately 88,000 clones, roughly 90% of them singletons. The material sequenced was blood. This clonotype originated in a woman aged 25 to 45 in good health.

In nucleotides, the CDR3 is TGTGCCAGCAGCCAAGATACCCTAGAGCCTAATGAGCAGTTCTTC. Translated, it gives CASSQDTLEPNEQFF. The genes are TRBV4-2 and TRBJ2-1, with unresolved D. V was pared by 0 bases and J by 7 bases, with 13 bases between. Germline loops: CDR1 LGHNA, CDR2 YNFKEQ. The CDR3 is made up of 15 amino acids.